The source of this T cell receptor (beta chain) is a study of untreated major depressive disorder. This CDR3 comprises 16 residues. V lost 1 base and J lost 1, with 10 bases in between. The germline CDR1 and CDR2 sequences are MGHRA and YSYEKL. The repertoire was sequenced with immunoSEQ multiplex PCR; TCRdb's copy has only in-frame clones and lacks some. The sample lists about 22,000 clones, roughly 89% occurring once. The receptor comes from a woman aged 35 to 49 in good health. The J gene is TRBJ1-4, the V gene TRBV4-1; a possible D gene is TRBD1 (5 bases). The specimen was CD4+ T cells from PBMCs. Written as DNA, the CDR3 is TGCGCCAGCAGCCAAGTCCTTCAGGGAACTAATGAAAAACTGTTTTTT. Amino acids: CASSQVLQGTNEKLFF.